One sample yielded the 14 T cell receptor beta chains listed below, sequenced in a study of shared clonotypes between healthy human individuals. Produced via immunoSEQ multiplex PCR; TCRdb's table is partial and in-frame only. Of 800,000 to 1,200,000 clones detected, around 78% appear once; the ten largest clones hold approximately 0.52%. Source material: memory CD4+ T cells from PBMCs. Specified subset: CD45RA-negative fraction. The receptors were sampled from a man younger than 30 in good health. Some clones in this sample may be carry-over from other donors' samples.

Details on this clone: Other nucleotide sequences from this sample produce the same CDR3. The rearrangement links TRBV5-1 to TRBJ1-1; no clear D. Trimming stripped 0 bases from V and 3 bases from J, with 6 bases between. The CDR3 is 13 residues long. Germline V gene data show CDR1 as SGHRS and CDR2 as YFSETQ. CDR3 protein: CASSLAADTEAFF. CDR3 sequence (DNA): TGCGCCAGCAGCTTGGCGGCAGACACTGAAGCTTTCTTT.

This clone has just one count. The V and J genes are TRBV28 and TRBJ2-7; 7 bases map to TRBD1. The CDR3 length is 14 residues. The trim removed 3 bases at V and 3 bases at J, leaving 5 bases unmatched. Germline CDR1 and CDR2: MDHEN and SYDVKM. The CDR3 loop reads CASSFGTVNYEQYF. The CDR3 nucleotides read TGTGCCAGCAGTTTTGGGACAGTGAACTACGAGCAGTACTTC.

The CDR3 here is CASSHRGAKGTEAFF. In DNA form, the CDR3 reads TGTGCCAGCAGCCATCGAGGGGCTAAGGGGACTGAAGCTTTCTTT. This rearrangement joins TRBV6-1 to TRBJ1-1; possibly TRBD1 for D (5 bases). The germline CDR1 and CDR2 sequences are MNHNS and SASEGT. The CDR3 runs to 15 residues. Trimming removed 6 bases from V and 5 bases from J, with 19 bases in between.

CDR3 DNA: TGCAGCGTTCTCCATCCACAGGGCTCAGAGACCCAGTACTTC. Its protein product is CSVLHPQGSETQYF. The chain carries TRBV29-1 and TRBJ2-5, with D tentatively TRBD1 (6 bases). From germline, CDR1 is SQVTM and CDR2 ANQGSEA. V was clipped by 5 bases and J by 4 bases, with 17 bases between them. The CDR3 extends over 14 amino acids.

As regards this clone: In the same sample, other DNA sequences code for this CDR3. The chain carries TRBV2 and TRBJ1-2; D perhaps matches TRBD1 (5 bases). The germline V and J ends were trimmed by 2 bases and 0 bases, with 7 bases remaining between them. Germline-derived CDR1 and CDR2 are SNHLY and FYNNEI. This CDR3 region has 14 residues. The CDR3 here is CASSEQGANYGYTF. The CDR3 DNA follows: TGTGCCAGCAGTGAACAGGGAGCTAACTATGGCTACACCTTC.

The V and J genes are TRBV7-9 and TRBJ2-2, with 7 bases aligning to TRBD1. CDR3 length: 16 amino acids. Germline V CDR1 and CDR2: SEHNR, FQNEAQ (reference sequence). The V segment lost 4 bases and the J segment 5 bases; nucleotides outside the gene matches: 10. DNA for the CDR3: TGTGCCAGCAGCTCAGATCGGCCACAGGGGACCGGGGAGCTGTTTTTT. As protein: CASSSDRPQGTGELFF.

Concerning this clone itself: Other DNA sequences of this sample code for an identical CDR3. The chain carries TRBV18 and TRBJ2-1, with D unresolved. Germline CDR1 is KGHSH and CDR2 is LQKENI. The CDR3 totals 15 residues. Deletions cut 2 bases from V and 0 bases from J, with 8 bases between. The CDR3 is CASSPNGGSYNEQFF. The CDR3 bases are TGTGCCAGCTCACCAAACGGCGGCTCCTACAATGAGCAGTTCTTC.

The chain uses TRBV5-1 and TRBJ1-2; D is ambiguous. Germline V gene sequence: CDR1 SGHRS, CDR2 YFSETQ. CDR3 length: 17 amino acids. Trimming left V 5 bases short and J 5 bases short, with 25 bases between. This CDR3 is CASRTNSGSTYQYGYTF. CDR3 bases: TGCGCCAGCAGGACCAACTCGGGGTCAACCTACCAATATGGCTACACCTTC.

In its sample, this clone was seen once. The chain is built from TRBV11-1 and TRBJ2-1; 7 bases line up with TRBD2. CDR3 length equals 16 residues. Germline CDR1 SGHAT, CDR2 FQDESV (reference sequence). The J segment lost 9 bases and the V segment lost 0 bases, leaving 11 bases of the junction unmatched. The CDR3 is CASSLAQGGRTGEQFF. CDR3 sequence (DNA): TGTGCCAGCAGCTTAGCGCAGGGCGGGAGAACGGGTGAGCAGTTCTTC.

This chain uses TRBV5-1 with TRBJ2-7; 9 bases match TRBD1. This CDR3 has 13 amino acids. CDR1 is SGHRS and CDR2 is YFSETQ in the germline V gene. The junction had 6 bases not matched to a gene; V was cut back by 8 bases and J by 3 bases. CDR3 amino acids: CASPDRGGYEQYF. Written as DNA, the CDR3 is TGCGCCAGTCCGGACAGGGGCGGCTACGAGCAGTACTTC.

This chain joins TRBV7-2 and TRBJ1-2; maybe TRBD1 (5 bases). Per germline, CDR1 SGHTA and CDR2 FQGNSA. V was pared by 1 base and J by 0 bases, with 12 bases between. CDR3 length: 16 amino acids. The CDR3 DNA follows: TGTGCCAGCAGCTTAGTCTTCGGGGGATCTAACTATGGCTACACCTTC. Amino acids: CASSLVFGGSNYGYTF.

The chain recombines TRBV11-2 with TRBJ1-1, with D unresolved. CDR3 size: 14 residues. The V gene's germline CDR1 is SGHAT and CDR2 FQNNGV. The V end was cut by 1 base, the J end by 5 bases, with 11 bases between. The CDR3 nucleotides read TGTGCCAGCAGCTTAGGCTACGGGGTTACTGAAGCTTTCTTT. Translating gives CASSLGYGVTEAFF.

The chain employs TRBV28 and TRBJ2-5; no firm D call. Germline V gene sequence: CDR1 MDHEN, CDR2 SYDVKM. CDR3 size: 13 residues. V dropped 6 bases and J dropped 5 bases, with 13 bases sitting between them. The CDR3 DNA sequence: TGTGCCAGCAGGGATGGGGTCGGGGAGACCCAGTACTTC. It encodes CASRDGVGETQYF. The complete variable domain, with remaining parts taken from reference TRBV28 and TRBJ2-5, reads DVKVTQSSRYLVKRTGEKVFLECVQDMDHENMFWYRQDPGLGLRLIYFSYDVKMKEKGDIPEGYSVSREKKERFSLILESASTNQTSMYLCASRDGVGETQYFGPGTRLLVL.

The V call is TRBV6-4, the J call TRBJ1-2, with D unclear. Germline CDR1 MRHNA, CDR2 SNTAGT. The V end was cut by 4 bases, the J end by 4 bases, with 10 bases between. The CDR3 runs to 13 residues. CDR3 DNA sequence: TGTGCCAGCAGTGCAACAGTTAGCTATGGCTACACCTTC. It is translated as CASSATVSYGYTF.